The clone carrying this T cell receptor (beta chain) was observed once. Its antigen is unknown. A much more abundant neighbour one base away suggests this may be a read error. TCRdb redid the calling of the PCR reads with MiXCR, one entry per CDR3 protein. The table has more than 550,000 distinct CDR3 sequences, roughly 25% seen once. This sample is drawn from a study of molecular identifiers for immune sequencing clone quantification. Study-wide results and caveats: Over 98% of effector molecules, but under 1% in naive cells, were held by clones with more than 20 RNA copies.

The germline CDR1 and CDR2 sequences are GTSNPN and SVGIG (reference sequence). V lost 4 bases to trimming and J lost 5 bases, with 12 bases between them. The CDR3 spans 12 residues. This TCR came from a human donor in good health. Some libraries in this study had Jurkat cell RNA spiked in. The sequencing input was naive CD8+ T cells from blood, with Jurkat cell RNA spiked in. Stated subset: FACS-sorted CD8+CD4-CCR7+CD45RA+ naive T cells. The rearrangement uses TRBV30 and TRBJ2-7; either TRBD1 or TRBD2 may supply D (5 bases each). Here the CDR3 DNA reads TGTGCCTGGAACCGGGACGGCCACGAGCAGTACTTC. It codes for CAWNRDGHEQYF. Variable domain in full (rest from reference TRBV30 and TRBJ2-7): SQTIHQWPATLVQPVGSPLSLECTVEGTSNPNLYWYRQAAGRGLQLLFYSVGIGQISSEVPQNLSASRPQDRQFILSSKKLLLSDSGFYLCAWNRDGHEQYFGPGTRLTVT.